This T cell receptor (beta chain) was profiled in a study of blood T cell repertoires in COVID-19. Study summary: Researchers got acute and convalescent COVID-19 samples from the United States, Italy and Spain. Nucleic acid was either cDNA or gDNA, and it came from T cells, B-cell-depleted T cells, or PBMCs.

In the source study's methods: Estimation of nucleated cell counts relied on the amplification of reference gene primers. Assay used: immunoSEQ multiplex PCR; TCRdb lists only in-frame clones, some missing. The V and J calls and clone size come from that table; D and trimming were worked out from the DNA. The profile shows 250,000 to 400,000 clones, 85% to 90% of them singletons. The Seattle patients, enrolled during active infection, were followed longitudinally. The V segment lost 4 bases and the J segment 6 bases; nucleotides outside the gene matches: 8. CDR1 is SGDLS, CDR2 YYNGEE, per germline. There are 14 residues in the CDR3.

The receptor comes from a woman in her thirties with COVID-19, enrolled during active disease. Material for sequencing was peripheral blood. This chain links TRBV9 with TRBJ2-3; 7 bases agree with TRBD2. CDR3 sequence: CASSPMTSSDTQYF. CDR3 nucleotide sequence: TGTGCCAGCAGCCCCATGACTAGCTCGGATACGCAGTATTTT.